This T cell receptor beta chain was profiled in a study of blood T cell repertoires in COVID-19. Whole-study context: Spain, Italy and the United States supplied samples that represented acute and convalescent COVID-19. The cDNA or gDNA used as material had been derived from T cells, B-cell-depleted T cells, or PBMCs.

This CDR3 is 15 amino acids long. The V gene's germline CDR1 is SNHLY and CDR2 FYNNEI. V was trimmed by 2 bases and J by 6 bases, leaving 17 bases between them. Original processing methods: From reference gene primer amplification, estimates of nucleated cell counts were derived. Assay: immunoSEQ multiplex PCR; the TCRdb copy retains only in-frame clones and omits some. V, J and clone size were drawn from that table, and D and trimming were deduced from the DNA. The table has 73,000 or so clones, 86% seen once. The chain recombines TRBV2 with TRBJ2-7; tentatively, D is TRBD1 (6 bases). Sequenced input: peripheral blood. This TCR derives from a man aged 30-40 years with acute or convalescent COVID-19. The CDR3 loop is CASSERLGGSGEQYF. The CDR3 bases are TGTGCCAGCAGTGAAAGGTTAGGGGGAAGTGGCGAGCAGTACTTC.